Shown below are 20 T cell receptor beta chains from a single sample sequenced in a study of cytotoxic CD8 clonotypes in ibrutinib-treated CLL (dated by TCRdb to the early 2020s). In the paper's terms, the time point label means: progressive disease on ibrutinib. Libraries were made using the immunoSEQ multiplex PCR assay. TCRdb holds this immuneACCESS table with in-frame rearrangements only. Some clones are missing; in checked studies, unresolved V genes explain under half, and the rest has no known cause. In this sample the table shows about 40,000 clones, about 70% of which occur a single time. The ten largest clones represent about 7.4% of the sample. Sample: PBMCs, taken at disease progression, from a patient treated with ibrutinib. All receptors come from a human donor with chronic lymphocytic leukemia.

This clone is termed medium-sized. The genes are TRBV6-5 and TRBJ2-1; 7 bases line up with TRBD2. V shed 7 bases and J 6 bases; nucleotides not matched to a gene: 9. The germline CDR1 and CDR2 sequences are MNHEY and SVGAGI. The CDR3 is 14 residues long. For the CDR3, the DNA is TGTGCCAGCAAGCCTAGCGGAGACCCCAATGAGCAGTTCTTC. It yields the protein CASKPSGDPNEQFF.

The chain uses TRBV5-4 and TRBJ1-4; D gene uncertain. V lost 3 bases and J lost 8, with 17 bases in between. Germline V gene lookup returns CDR1 SGHNT and CDR2 YYREEE (reference sequence). CDR3 length: 15 residues. CDR3 sequence (DNA): TGTGCCAGCAGCTATGGGTCGGGATTTTCGGAAAAACTGTTTTTT. Its protein product is CASSYGSGFSEKLFF.

V gene TRBV4-1 combines with J gene TRBJ2-5; 8 nucleotides align to TRBD2. This CDR3 is built from 14 residues. Germline CDR1 and CDR2: MGHRA and YSYEKL. V gave up 1 base and J gave up 3 bases; unmatched junction bases: 1. In DNA form, the CDR3 reads TGCGCCAGCAGCCAAGCACTAGCGGAAGAGACCCAGTACTTC. Residues: CASSQALAEETQYF.

The chain's CDR3 is CASSEWGRASSYNEQFF. CDR3 DNA: TGTGCCAGCAGTGAATGGGGCAGGGCAAGCTCCTACAATGAGCAGTTCTTC. J is TRBJ2-1 and V is TRBV25-1, with D possibly being TRBD1 (5 bases). CDR1 is MGHDK and CDR2 is SYGVNS in the germline V gene. The CDR3 runs 17 residues. V lost 1 base and J lost 0, with 13 bases in between.

This clone was seen only a few times. The chain couples TRBV2 to TRBJ1-5, with D maybe TRBD1 (6 bases). CDR1 is SNHLY and CDR2 is FYNNEI in the germline V gene. The V end lost 4 bases, the J end lost 5 bases, and 12 bases lay between the germline ends. This CDR3 comprises 14 residues. The CDR3 reads CASSGQQGYQPQHF. The CDR3 region has the DNA TGTGCCAGCAGTGGCCAACAGGGATATCAGCCCCAGCATTTT.

Only one count was recorded for this clone. The chain employs TRBV11-3 and TRBJ2-7; 7 bases align to TRBD1. Per germline, CDR1 SGHNT and CDR2 YENEEA. V dropped 6 bases and J dropped 3; count of bases not matched to a gene: 8. The CDR3 is made up of 14 amino acids. In nucleotides, the CDR3 is TGTGCCAGCAGAGCCCGGGGACAGTTCTACGAGCAGTACTTC. Translation gives CASRARGQFYEQYF. The full variable domain, its missing parts supplied by reference TRBV11-3 and TRBJ2-7, is EAGVVQSPRYKIIEKKQPVAFWCNPISGHNTLYWYLQNLGQGPELLIRYENEEAVDDSQLPKDRFSAERLKGVDSTLKIQPAELGDSAVYLCASRARGQFYEQYFGPGTRLTVT.

There are a few counts of this clone. At the DNA level, this CDR3 is encoded by other sequences in the same sample as well. The chain has TRBV11-2 and TRBJ2-5; D assignment may be TRBD1 or TRBD2 (5 bases each). V dropped 4 bases and J dropped 5 bases, with 17 bases sitting between them. Germline CDR1 is SGHAT and CDR2 is FQNNGV. The CDR3 sequence is 15 residues long. The CDR3: CASSSGTAGRETQYF. CDR3 bases: TGTGCCAGCAGCTCGGGGACCGCCGGTCGGGAGACCCAGTACTTC.

This clone was detected a few times. The chain combines TRBV9 with TRBJ1-2; TRBD1 is a possible D gene (5 bases). The CDR3 extends over 14 amino acids. In germline, CDR1 is SGDLS, CDR2 YYNGEE. Trimming removed 0 bases from V and 2 bases from J, with 8 bases in between. CDR3 amino acids: CASSVGPGNYGYTF. In nucleotides, the CDR3 is TGTGCCAGCAGCGTAGGGCCAGGGAACTATGGCTACACCTTC.

In its sample, this clone was seen once. The CDR3 region is CSVALAGGADTQYF. Here the CDR3 DNA reads TGCAGCGTTGCTCTAGCGGGAGGTGCAGATACGCAGTATTTT. The chain links TRBV29-1 to TRBJ2-3; 11 bases are shared with TRBD2. The germline V gene has CDR1 SQVTM and CDR2 ANQGSEA. Losses at the gene ends were 4 bases for V and 4 bases for J; bases not matched to a gene: 4. This CDR3 is 14 amino acids long.

J is TRBJ2-1 and V is TRBV20-1; D not certain. CDR3 length: 11 residues. V was shortened by 3 bases and J by 6 bases, with 6 bases between the two germline ends. CDR1 and CDR2 from the germline V gene are DFQATT and SNEGSKA (reference sequence). Here the CDR3 DNA reads TGCAGTGCTAGCCGGGTCAATGAGCAGTTCTTC. Its protein is CSASRVNEQFF.

This clone was recorded once. The chain joins TRBV7-8 to TRBJ2-7; D gene unclear. The germline V gene has CDR1 SGHVS and CDR2 FQNEAQ. V lost 2 bases, J lost 6 bases, and 8 bases lay in between. This CDR3 contains 12 residues. The CDR3 loop reads CASSLRKSEQYF. The CDR3 DNA reads TGTGCCAGCAGCTTAAGAAAGAGCGAGCAGTACTTC.

This rearrangement joins TRBV5-1 to TRBJ1-1, with TRBD1 as a possible D gene (5 bases). CDR1 SGHRS and CDR2 YFSETQ come from the germline V gene. The CDR3 sequence is 15 residues long. Trimming removed 5 bases from V and 0 bases from J, with 14 bases in between. CDR3 DNA sequence: TGCGCCAGCAGACCAACAGGACCCATGAACACTGAAGCTTTCTTT. This encodes CASRPTGPMNTEAFF.

This sequence joins TRBV29-1 and TRBJ1-3, with 7 bases identical to TRBD1. V shed 7 bases and J 7 bases; nucleotides not matched to a gene: 10. The CDR3 contains 13 residues. The germline V gene has CDR1 SQVTM and CDR2 ANQGSEA. The CDR3 DNA is TGCAGCGCGAGGGACAGAGGGTTGAACACCATATATTTT. Amino acid sequence: CSARDRGLNTIYF.

The chain uses TRBV11-2 and TRBJ2-7; TRBD1 matches at 8 bases. This CDR3 region has 14 residues. V was pared by 5 bases and J by 3 bases, with 6 bases of the junction left unmatched. Germline values: CDR1 SGHAT, CDR2 FQNNGV. CDR3: CASSPGQGYYEQYF. DNA for the CDR3: TGTGCCAGCAGCCCCGGACAGGGATACTACGAGCAGTACTTC.

The chain is built from TRBV11-3 and TRBJ1-2; D gene ambiguous. Germline V gene lookup returns CDR1 SGHNT and CDR2 YENEEA. The CDR3 is made up of 14 amino acids. V lost 5 bases to trimming and J lost 1 base, with 11 bases between them. The CDR3 DNA reads as TGTGCCAGCAGCATCGCCGGGGTTAACTATGGCTACACCTTC. Its translation is CASSIAGVNYGYTF.

A single count supports this clone. The V gene is TRBV18, the J gene TRBJ2-3; D ambiguous. The CDR3 has 14 amino acids. Trimming stripped 4 bases from V and 4 bases from J, with 12 bases between. Per germline, CDR1 KGHSH and CDR2 LQKENI. Written as DNA, the CDR3 is TGTGCCAGCTCACTTCAAGGTGGGGCAGATACGCAGTATTTT. It yields the protein CASSLQGGADTQYF.

CDR3 DNA sequence: TGCGCCAGCAGCTTGGAGGGGACAGTTATGAACACTGAAGCTTTCTTT. Translation: CASSLEGTVMNTEAFF. The chain has TRBV5-1 and TRBJ1-1; TRBD1 aligns across 7 bases. Germline V gene lookup returns CDR1 SGHRS and CDR2 YFSETQ. Losses at the gene ends were 0 bases for V and 0 bases for J; bases not matched to a gene: 5. There are 16 residues in the CDR3.

The chain joins TRBV7-2 to TRBJ2-3, with TRBD1 matching over 8 bases. J lost 0 bases, V lost 5 bases, and 10 bases had no gene match. CDR3 size: 17 residues. CDR1 SGHTA and CDR2 FQGNSA come from the germline V gene. The CDR3 DNA sequence: TGTGCCAGCAGCACCCAACCCGGGACAGGCAGCACAGATACGCAGTATTTT. It yields the protein CASSTQPGTGSTDTQYF. The whole variable domain, remainder taken from reference TRBV7-2 and TRBJ2-3, is GAGVSQSPSNKVTEKGKDVELRCDPISGHTALYWYRQSLGQGLEFLIYFQGNSAPDKSGLPSDRFSAERTGGSVSTLTIQRTQQEDSAVYLCASSTQPGTGSTDTQYFGPGTRLTVL.

The sample holds many counts of this clone. The gene calls are TRBV7-3 and TRBJ2-1, with 8 bases that match TRBD2. Germline CDR1 and CDR2: SGHTA and FQGTGA. V lost 5 bases to trimming and J lost 3 bases; unmatched junction nucleotides: 15. The CDR3 spans 18 residues. CDR3 residues: CASSVGGGRSLFYNEQFF. In nucleotides, the CDR3 is TGTGCCAGCAGCGTGGGCGGCGGGAGGTCGTTGTTCTACAATGAGCAGTTCTTC.

The V and J genes are TRBV7-9 and TRBJ2-1; D might be TRBD2 (6 bases). Trimming took 8 bases from V and 6 from J, leaving 26 bases between them. CDR3 length equals 17 residues. In germline, CDR1 is SEHNR, CDR2 FQNEAQ (reference sequence). CDR3 coding DNA: TGTGCCAGCGACGGGGGAATTACGTTCGAGTTCGGCAATGAGCAGTTCTTC. Encoded protein: CASDGGITFEFGNEQFF.